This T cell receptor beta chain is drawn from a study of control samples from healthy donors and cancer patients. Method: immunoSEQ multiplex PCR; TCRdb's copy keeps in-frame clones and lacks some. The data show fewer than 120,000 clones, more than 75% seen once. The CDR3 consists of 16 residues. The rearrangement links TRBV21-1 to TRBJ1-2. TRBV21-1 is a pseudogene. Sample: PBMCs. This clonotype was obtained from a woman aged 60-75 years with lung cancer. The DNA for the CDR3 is TGTGCCAGCAGCAAAGGGGGGACCCGTGATAACTATGGCTACACCTTC. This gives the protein CASSKGGTRDNYGYTF.